The clone carrying this T cell receptor (beta chain) has a handful of counts. Repertoires were generated with immunoSEQ multiplex PCR, while TCRdb's copy carries only in-frame clones and drops some. The sample includes around 56,000 clones, 91% of them seen just once. These data originate in a study of T cell changes during pregnancy in multiple sclerosis. Germline assignment: CDR1 LNHDA and CDR2 SQIVND (reference sequence). CDR3 length: 13 residues. Trimming cost V 7 bases and J 2 bases, with 11 bases left between them. The input for sequencing was CD4+ T cells from peripheral blood mononuclear cells, taken in the first trimester of pregnancy. The TCR comes from a female donor with multiple sclerosis, enrolled in a pregnancy study. The chain is built from TRBV19 and TRBJ1-2; no definite D call. In DNA, the CDR3 is TGTGCCAGTACCCGGACGGGGAACTATGGCTACACCTTC. It yields the protein CASTRTGNYGYTF.